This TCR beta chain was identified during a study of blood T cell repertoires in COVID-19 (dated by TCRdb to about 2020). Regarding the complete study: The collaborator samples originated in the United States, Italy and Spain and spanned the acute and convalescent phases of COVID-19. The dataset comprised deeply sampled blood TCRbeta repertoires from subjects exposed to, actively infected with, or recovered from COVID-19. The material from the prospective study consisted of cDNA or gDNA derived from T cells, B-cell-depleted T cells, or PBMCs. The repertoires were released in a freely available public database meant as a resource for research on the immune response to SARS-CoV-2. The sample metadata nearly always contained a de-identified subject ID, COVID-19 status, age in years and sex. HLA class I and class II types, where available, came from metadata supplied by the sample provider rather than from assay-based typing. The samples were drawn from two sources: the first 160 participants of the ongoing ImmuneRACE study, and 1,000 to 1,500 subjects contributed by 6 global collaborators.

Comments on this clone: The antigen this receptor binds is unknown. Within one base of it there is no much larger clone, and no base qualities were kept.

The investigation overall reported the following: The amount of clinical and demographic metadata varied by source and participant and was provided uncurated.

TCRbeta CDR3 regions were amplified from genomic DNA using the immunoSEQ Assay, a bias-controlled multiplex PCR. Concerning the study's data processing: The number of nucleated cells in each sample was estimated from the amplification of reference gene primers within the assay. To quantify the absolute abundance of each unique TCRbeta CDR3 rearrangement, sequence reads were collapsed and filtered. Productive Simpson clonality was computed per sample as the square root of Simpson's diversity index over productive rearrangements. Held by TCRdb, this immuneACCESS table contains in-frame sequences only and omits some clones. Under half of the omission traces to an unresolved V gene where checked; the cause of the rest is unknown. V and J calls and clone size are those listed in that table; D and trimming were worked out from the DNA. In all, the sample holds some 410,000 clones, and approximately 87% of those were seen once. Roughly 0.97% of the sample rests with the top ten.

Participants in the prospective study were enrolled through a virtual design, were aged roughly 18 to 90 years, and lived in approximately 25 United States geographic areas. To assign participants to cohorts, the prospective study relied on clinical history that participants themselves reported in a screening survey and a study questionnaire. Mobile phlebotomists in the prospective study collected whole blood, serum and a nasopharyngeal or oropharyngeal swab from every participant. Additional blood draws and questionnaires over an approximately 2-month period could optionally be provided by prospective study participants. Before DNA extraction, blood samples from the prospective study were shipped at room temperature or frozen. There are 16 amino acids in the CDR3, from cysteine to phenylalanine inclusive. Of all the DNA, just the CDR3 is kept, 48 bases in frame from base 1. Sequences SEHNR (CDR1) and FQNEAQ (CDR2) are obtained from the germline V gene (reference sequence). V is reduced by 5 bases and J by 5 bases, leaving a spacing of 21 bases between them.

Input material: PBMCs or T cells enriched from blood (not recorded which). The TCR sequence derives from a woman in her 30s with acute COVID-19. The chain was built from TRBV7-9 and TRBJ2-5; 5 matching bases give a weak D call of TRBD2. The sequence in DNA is TGTGCCAGCAGCCGCACCCCCCGGGCGTCGGGGGAGACCCAGTACTTC. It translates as CASSRTPRASGETQYF.